Listed below are T cell receptor beta chains from one sample, sequenced in a study of blood T cells in healthy people across ages. Using its own MiXCR run on the 5' RACE reads, TCRdb lists one record per CDR3 protein. Of some 800,000 distinct CDR3 sequences listed, around 25% were seen once; the top ten hold approximately 3.7%. The same data also went into a second study, on T cells of mothers and their children.

The sample comprised blood. The receptors originated from a boy aged 10-17 years in good health. Each CDR3 is given with its conserved first and last residue. The D gene is left open where the match is weak. Rows may omit the clone size; those that give it use once, few, many or a size class.

CDR3 DNA	CDR3 protein	J gene	V gene	clone size	D gene
TGTGCCAGCAGTGTAAGGGGCAACACTGAAGCTTTCTTT	CASSVRGNTEAFF	TRBJ1-1	TRBV28	many	-
TGCGCCAGCAGCCAAGATTCGTCAGGATACAAGGGCTACACCTTC	CASSQDSSGYKGYTF	TRBJ1-2	TRBV4-1	few	-
TGTGCCAGCAGTTTCACACCGCCGGGACAGGTGAAAGATACGCAGTATTTT	CASSFTPPGQVKDTQYF	TRBJ2-3	TRBV6-5	-	TRBD1
TGTGCCAGCAGTTTGACAGGGAGGGATGAAAAACTGTTTTTT	CASSLTGRDEKLFF	TRBJ1-4	TRBV2	-	TRBD1
TGTGCCAGCTCACCCACGTTGACAGAATCCTACGAGCAGTACTTC	CASSPTLTESYEQYF	TRBJ2-7	TRBV18	-	-
TGCGCCAGCAGTCTCCGGGACAGGACCCTCCCAGGCGAGCAGTACTTC	CASSLRDRTLPGEQYF	TRBJ2-7	TRBV5-1	few	TRBD1
TGTGCCAGCAGCTTTTTTGGGGGGCTAGAAGGCTACAATGAGCAGTTCTTC	CASSFFGGLEGYNEQFF	TRBJ2-1	TRBV11-2	-	-
TGTGCCAGCAGTTACCTTTGGGGGACGCCTAACTATGGCTACACCTTC	CASSYLWGTPNYGYTF	TRBJ1-2	TRBV6-5	-	-
TGTGCTAGTGGTTTGTTTCCTAGCGGGGTGAGCACAGATACGCAGTATTTT	CASGLFPSGVSTDTQYF	TRBJ2-3	TRBV12-5	-	TRBD2
TGTGCCAGCAGCTTAGCTGACAGGGATAATTCACCCCTCCACTTT	CASSLADRDNSPLHF	TRBJ1-6	TRBV7-2	-	TRBD1
TGCAGCGTTGATCCGGGAGATACGCAGTATTTT	CSVDPGDTQYF	TRBJ2-3	TRBV29-1	few	-
TGCGCCAGCAGCGCCCTACCGGGACTAGGTGGCAATGAGCAGTTCTTC	CASSALPGLGGNEQFF	TRBJ2-1	TRBV5-1	few	TRBD2
TGTGCCAGTAGTCCCGGAATACGTTCTAATGAGCAGTTCTTC	CASSPGIRSNEQFF	TRBJ2-1	TRBV19	once	-
TGTGCCAGCAGCTTCGGGACTTACAATGAGCAGTTCTTC	CASSFGTYNEQFF	TRBJ2-1	TRBV7-6	few	-
TGTGCCAGCAGCTTTGGGTACGGTTCCGTCTCCTATAATTCACCCCTCCACTTT	CASSFGYGSVSYNSPLHF	TRBJ1-6	TRBV7-9	few	-
TGTGCCAGCAGCTTCCTGGGGGGAGCTAACTATGGCTACACCTTC	CASSFLGGANYGYTF	TRBJ1-2	TRBV12-3/TRBV12-4	-	-
TGTGCCAGCACCACCTTACAGGGCTCCTACGAGCAGTACTTC	CASTTLQGSYEQYF	TRBJ2-7	TRBV21-1	-	-
TGTGCCAGCAGCTTAGTGGGGCGGGGTTGGGACACTGAAGCTTTCTTT	CASSLVGRGWDTEAFF	TRBJ1-1	TRBV7-9	-	-
TGCAGTGCTAGAGATATCGGGGTCCCAACCAAAAACATTCAGTACTTC	CSARDIGVPTKNIQYF	TRBJ2-4	TRBV20-1	few	-
TGCGCCAGCAGCCAAGGGACTAGGGAATACGAGCAGTACTTC	CASSQGTREYEQYF	TRBJ2-7	TRBV4-1	many	TRBD2
TGTGCCAGCAGCGGTGGTCTGGGGAGGACGCAGTATTTT	CASSGGLGRTQYF	TRBJ2-3	TRBV21-1	few	-
TGTGCCTCCAAAGCGGGGGGGCCTTCAGATACGCAGTATTTT	CASKAGGPSDTQYF	TRBJ2-3	TRBV30	few	TRBD2
TGTGCCACCAGCAGAGATCCGGGGGATACGCAGTATTTT	CATSRDPGDTQYF	TRBJ2-3	TRBV15	few	-
TGTGCCAGCAGTTTATTCAGTCCTAGCGGGTCCTACGAGCAGTACTTC	CASSLFSPSGSYEQYF	TRBJ2-7	TRBV28	few	TRBD2